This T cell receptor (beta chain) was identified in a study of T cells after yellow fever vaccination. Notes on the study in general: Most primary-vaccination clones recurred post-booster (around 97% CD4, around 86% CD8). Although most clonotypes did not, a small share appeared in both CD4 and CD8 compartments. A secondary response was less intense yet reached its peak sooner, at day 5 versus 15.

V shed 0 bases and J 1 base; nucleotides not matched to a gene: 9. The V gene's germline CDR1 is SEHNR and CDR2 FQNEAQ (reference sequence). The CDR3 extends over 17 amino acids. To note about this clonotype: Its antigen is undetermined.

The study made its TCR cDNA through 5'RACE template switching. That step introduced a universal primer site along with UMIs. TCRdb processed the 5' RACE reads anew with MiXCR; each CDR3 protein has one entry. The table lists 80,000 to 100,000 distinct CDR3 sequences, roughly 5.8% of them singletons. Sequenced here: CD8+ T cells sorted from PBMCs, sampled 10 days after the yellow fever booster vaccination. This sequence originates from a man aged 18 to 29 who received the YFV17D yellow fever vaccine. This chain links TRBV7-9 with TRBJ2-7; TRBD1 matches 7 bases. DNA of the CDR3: TGTGCCAGCAGCTTAGCCCGACAGGGATATTTATCCTACGAGCAGTACTTC. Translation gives CASSLARQGYLSYEQYF.